These 8 T cell receptor beta chains came from one sample sequenced in a study of blood T cell repertoires in COVID-19. Only in-frame clones appear in the TCRdb table, and some are missing; sequencing was by immunoSEQ multiplex PCR. The sample shows approximately 300,000 clones, about nine tenths of them seen only once. Sequencing was carried out using PBMCs or T cells enriched from blood (not recorded which). These receptors were taken from a young woman who had recovered from COVID-19.

In its sample, this clone was seen once. This rearrangement joins TRBV28 to TRBJ1-2; tentative D call: TRBD1 (6 bases). This CDR3 has 14 residues. Germline assignment: CDR1 MDHEN and CDR2 SYDVKM. V was shortened by 6 bases and J by 1 base, with 12 bases between the two germline ends. The CDR3 sequence is CASSRQVFNYGYTF. CDR3 nucleotide sequence: TGTGCCAGCAGCAGACAGGTTTTTAACTATGGCTACACCTTC.

The chain recombines TRBV5-4 with TRBJ2-2; 12 nucleotides match TRBD2. Looked up from germline, CDR1 is SGHNT and CDR2 is YYREEE (reference sequence). The CDR3 covers 17 residues. With 4 bases clipped from V and 1 base from J, the junction kept 5 bases outside the gene matches. The chain's CDR3 is CASSRGLAGQNTGELFF. CDR3 sequence (DNA): TGTGCCAGCAGCCGTGGACTAGCGGGGCAGAACACCGGGGAGCTGTTTTTT.

This rearrangement joins TRBV7-9 to TRBJ1-2; D remains unclear. CDR3 length: 13 residues. The germline V gene encodes CDR1 SEHNR and CDR2 FQNEAQ (reference sequence). V lost 1 base to trimming and J lost 3 bases, with 6 bases between them. The CDR3 loop is CASSLDGDYGYTF. CDR3 in DNA: TGTGCCAGCAGCTTAGACGGGGACTATGGCTACACCTTC.

This chain connects TRBV18 to TRBJ1-4; TRBD1 aligns across 10 bases. The CDR3 length is 16 residues. V shed 0 bases and J 5 bases; nucleotides not matched to a gene: 3. CDR1 and CDR2 (germline): KGHSH, LQKENI. The CDR3: CASSPPKTGGNEKLFF. The CDR3 DNA sequence: TGTGCCAGCTCACCACCCAAGACAGGGGGCAATGAAAAACTGTTTTTT.

V gene TRBV28 combines with J gene TRBJ2-1; D not certain. Deletions cut 3 bases from V and 0 bases from J, with 6 bases between. There are 14 residues in the CDR3. Looked up from germline, CDR1 is MDHEN and CDR2 is SYDVKM. The CDR3 here is CASSFAVSYNEQFF. CDR3 coding DNA: TGTGCCAGCAGTTTTGCGGTCTCCTACAATGAGCAGTTCTTC.

In its sample, this clone was seen a few times. This chain uses TRBV28 with TRBJ1-6; TRBD1 might be the D (6 bases). The CDR3 totals 16 residues. V lost 6 bases and J 4 bases, leaving 16 bases between the germline ends. Germline V gene sequence: CDR1 MDHEN, CDR2 SYDVKM. This CDR3 is CASRGLRDIYNSPLHF. CDR3 DNA: TGTGCCAGCAGAGGACTTCGGGACATATATAATTCACCCCTCCACTTT.

This clone was seen ten or more times. The gene calls are TRBV12-3 or TRBV12-4 and TRBJ1-2, with D perhaps TRBD1 (6 bases). The CDR3 consists of 13 residues. The V end was cut by 11 bases, the J end by 8 bases, with 21 bases between. In DNA, the CDR3 is TGTGCCGCCGGCGGGGGGCGTATTCAAGGCTACACCTTC. Amino acid sequence: CAAGGGRIQGYTF.

This chain connects TRBV10-1 to TRBJ1-1; maybe TRBD1 (5 bases). This CDR3 has 14 residues. Germline CDR1 reads WNHNN; CDR2 reads SYGVQD (reference sequence). V lost 5 bases to trimming and J lost 0 bases, with 10 bases between them. Written as DNA, the CDR3 is TGCGCCAGCAGTCCGACAGTCTTGAACACTGAAGCTTTCTTT. This encodes CASSPTVLNTEAFF.